This paragraph covers one T cell receptor beta chain sequence. What it recognizes is unknown. The sample's treatment: about 20 received Ad26.COV2.S at low or high dose, single or two shots; roughly 5 received placebo; per-sample allocation not given. The samples were gathered on day 63 after the first injection of vaccine or placebo. These data are taken from a study of Ad26.COV2.S vaccination and SARS-CoV-2 variants. Study summary: Administration of Ad26.COV2.S was intramuscular, either once or twice 56 days apart. Whole-study findings and limits: An underestimation of total T cell responses may have resulted from the TCR breadth and depth analyses.

CDR1 is MNHEY, CDR2 SVGAGI, per germline. The CDR3 is 13 amino acids. V lost 10 bases and J lost 8; bases outside the gene matches: 10. Sequencing used immunoSEQ multiplex PCR; TCRdb keeps in-frame clones, though not all of them. The table lists more than 300,000 clones, around 85% of them singletons. The sequencing used peripheral blood, collected in a trial of Ad26.COV2.S vaccine versus placebo. The rearrangement joins TRBV6-5 to TRBJ2-1, with 8 nucleotides matching TRBD1. The receptor was isolated from a person between 18 and 65 years old who received the Ad26.COV2.S COVID-19 vaccine or a placebo. The CDR3 DNA sequence: TGTGCCATCTGCCGGGACAGGTTCCATGAGCAGTTCTTC. Its protein product is CAICRDRFHEQFF.